This T cell receptor (beta chain) was recovered during a study of cytomegalovirus exposure and HLA in healthy donors. Points from the study as a whole: Researchers counted around 160 TCR beta chains as cytomegalovirus-associated. While the bulk of TCR sequences proved rare, some public TCRs turned up in many donors. Cytomegalovirus status was reportedly diagnosed by the classifier with high sensitivity and specificity.

V shed 3 bases and J 2 bases; nucleotides not matched to a gene: 5. The CDR3 is made up of 15 amino acids. The V gene's germline CDR1 is SGHRS and CDR2 YFSETQ. The method was immunoSEQ multiplex PCR; TCRdb's version includes in-frame clones alone and lacks a portion of them. The sample records approximately 98,000 clones, approximately 94% being singletons. Donors came from a validation cohort of some 110 subjects, distinct from the first 666-subject cohort. This clone was recorded only once. The antigen is not known. The receptor's source is a young woman in good health and CMV-seronegative. Sequenced: PBMCs. The chain employs TRBV5-1 and TRBJ2-5, with 9 bases that match TRBD1. The CDR3 DNA sequence: TGCGCCAGCAGCTGGGGGGACAGGGATCAAGAGACCCAGTACTTC. It encodes CASSWGDRDQETQYF.